These T cell receptor beta chains were read from a single sample in a study of blood T cell repertoires in COVID-19. Only in-frame clones appear in the TCRdb table, and some are missing; sequencing was by immunoSEQ multiplex PCR. The data contain around 150,000 clones, 85% of them singletons. Sequenced: peripheral blood. The receptors come from a human donor with acute or convalescent COVID-19. The donor label of this sample is uncertain. The CDR3 runs from the conserved cysteine through the conserved F or W. A D gene is named only where the DNA matches it firmly. The size of a clone is reported for some rows only, either as once, few or many, or as a class for expanded clones.

>TRBD1|few|TRBJ1-4|TRBV27
CASSLFAGGFREKLFF
TGTGCCAGCAGTTTATTCGCAGGGGGATTTAGGGAAAAACTGTTTTTT
>TRBD1|NA|TRBJ1-6|TRBV16
CASTQRGTGNNSPLHF
TGTGCCAGCACCCAGCGGGGGACAGGGAATAATTCACCCCTCCACTTT
>TRBD1|NA|TRBJ1-1|TRBV30
CACSRDRLTEAFF
TGTGCCTGCAGCCGGGACAGGCTCACTGAAGCTTTCTTT
>NA|NA|TRBJ2-7|TRBV4-2
CASSQEGRGVYEQYF
TGTGCCAGCAGCCAAGAAGGACGGGGAGTCTACGAGCAGTACTTC
>TRBD2|NA|TRBJ2-5|TRBV18
CASSPRGTSGGVQETQYF
TGTGCCAGCTCACCCCGCGGGACTAGCGGGGGGGTCCAAGAGACCCAGTACTTC
>TRBD1|NA|TRBJ2-2|TRBV27
CASRRQGAGELFF
TGTGCCAGCCGACGACAGGGAGCCGGGGAGCTGTTTTTT
>NA|NA|TRBJ2-1|TRBV27
CASSLGSGGPSNEQFF
TGTGCCAGCAGTTTAGGTTCCGGGGGGCCTTCAAATGAGCAGTTCTTC
>NA|NA|TRBJ1-2|TRBV9
CASSSGGVVYGYTF
TGTGCCAGCAGCTCGGGAGGTGTCGTCTATGGCTACACCTTC
>NA|NA|TRBJ1-1|TRBV7-3
CASSLRGDTEAFF
TGTGCCAGCAGCTTAAGGGGCGACACTGAAGCTTTCTTT
>NA|NA|TRBJ1-5|TRBV7-8
CASSLAGANSRQPQHF
TGTGCCAGCAGCTTAGCGGGTGCTAACTCGCGGCAGCCCCAGCATTTT
>NA|few|TRBJ1-5|TRBV3-1/TRBV3-2
CASSQMGGFNQPQHF
TGTGCCAGCAGCCAAATGGGGGGATTTAATCAGCCCCAGCATTTT
>NA|NA|TRBJ2-2|TRBV4-3
CASSQTSRRQWIYGELFF
TGCGCCAGCAGCCAAACTTCCCGCCGACAGTGGATTTACGGGGAGCTGTTTTTT
>TRBD2|NA|TRBJ2-5|TRBV5-1
CASSFPHLSGGRQETQYF
TGCGCCAGCAGCTTCCCCCACCTTAGCGGGGGGCGACAAGAGACCCAGTACTTC
>NA|NA|TRBJ2-1|TRBV6-4
CASSPAGNLGNEQFF
TGTGCCAGCAGTCCCGCAGGGAATTTAGGTAATGAGCAGTTCTTC
>TRBD2|NA|TRBJ2-1|TRBV5-1
CASSLEASGGEFF
TGCGCCAGCAGCTTGGAGGCTAGCGGGGGAGAATTCTTC
>NA|NA|TRBJ1-4|TRBV1
CTSSQRGPGRANEKLFF
TGCACCAGCAGCCAGAGGGGGCCAGGCCGGGCTAATGAAAAACTGTTTTTT
>NA|NA|TRBJ2-7|TRBV19
CASSLQGGGRYEQYF
TGTGCCAGTAGCCTGCAAGGGGGGGGTCGTTACGAGCAGTACTTC
>TRBD1|NA|TRBJ2-2|TRBV11-2
CASSQTGTNTGELFF
TGTGCCAGCAGCCAGACAGGGACGAACACCGGGGAGCTGTTTTTT
>NA|NA|TRBJ1-1|TRBV3-1/TRBV3-2
CASSQRTTEAFF
TGTGCCAGCAGCCAAAGGACTACTGAAGCTTTCTTT
>NA|NA|TRBJ1-2|TRBV6-5
CASRDTTPGYTF
TGTGCCAGCAGGGACACTACCCCCGGCTACACCTTC
>TRBD1|NA|TRBJ2-7|TRBV18
CASSPPRDRAYEQYF
TGTGCCAGCTCACCACCGAGGGACAGGGCCTACGAGCAGTACTTC
>NA|NA|TRBJ1-5|TRBV6-1
CASSEGWGGLQPQHF
TGTGCCAGCAGTGAAGGGTGGGGGGGGCTTCAGCCCCAGCATTTT
>TRBD2|NA|TRBJ2-2|TRBV4-2
CASSQDLSRGGAGELFF
TGTGCCAGCAGCCAAGATTTGTCGCGGGGGGGCGCCGGGGAGCTGTTTTTT
>TRBD1|NA|TRBJ2-6|TRBV18
CASSPTGTGVSGANVLTF
TGTGCCAGCTCACCCACCGGGACAGGGGTCTCTGGGGCCAACGTCCTGACTTTC
>NA|NA|TRBJ1-1|TRBV3-1/TRBV3-2
CASSQGGRLRNTEAFF
TGTGCCAGCAGCCAAGGAGGTCGATTAAGGAACACTGAAGCTTTCTTT
>NA|NA|TRBJ2-6|TRBV11-3
CASSLVLSGANVLTF
TGTGCCAGCAGCTTAGTGTTATCTGGGGCCAACGTCCTGACTTTC
>NA|few|TRBJ1-2|TRBV2
CASSTSNYGYTF
TGTGCCAGCAGCACAAGTAACTATGGCTACACCTTC
>TRBD1|NA|TRBJ1-2|TRBV29-1
CSVLREQGARYGYTF
TGCAGCGTTCTCCGTGAACAGGGGGCTAGGTATGGCTACACCTTC
>NA|NA|TRBJ2-1|TRBV5-1
CASSLGGRGYNEQFF
TGCGCCAGCAGCTTGGGAGGTCGAGGATACAATGAGCAGTTCTTC
>NA|NA|TRBJ1-4|TRBV6-6
CASSYNRNEKLFF
TGTGCCAGCAGTTACAACAGAAATGAAAAACTGTTTTTT
>TRBD1|once|TRBJ1-1|TRBV7-2
CASSPPGAQGVTEAFF
TGTGCCAGCAGCCCCCCGGGGGCACAGGGGGTCACTGAAGCTTTCTTT
>NA|once|TRBJ2-1|TRBV7-9
CASSLGVVAVDEQFF
TGTGCCAGCAGCTTAGGGGTAGTCGCGGTGGATGAGCAGTTCTTC
>NA|NA|TRBJ1-4|TRBV30
CAWSWGPNEKLFF
TGTGCCTGGAGTTGGGGGCCTAATGAAAAACTGTTTTTT
>TRBD1|few|TRBJ1-6|TRBV30
CAWSMGQGINSPLHF
TGTGCCTGGAGTATGGGACAGGGTATCAATTCACCCCTCCACTTT
>NA|few|TRBJ1-2|TRBV2
CASTQVLLYRGYTF
TGTGCCAGCACTCAAGTTCTACTTTACCGCGGCTACACCTTC
>NA|NA|TRBJ2-5|TRBV7-7
CASSLGPGETQYF
TGTGCCAGCAGCTTAGGGCCGGGAGAGACCCAGTACTTC
>NA|NA|TRBJ2-7|TRBV30
CAWRDGQLYEQYF
TGTGCCTGGAGAGATGGACAGCTCTACGAGCAGTACTTC
>NA|NA|TRBJ1-5|TRBV18
CASSLRGWDSNQPQHF
TGTGCCAGCTCTCTGCGGGGATGGGATAGCAATCAGCCCCAGCATTTT
>TRBD1|NA|TRBJ1-2|TRBV30
CACPGQTSLDYTF
TGTGCCTGCCCGGGACAGACAAGTTTGGACTACACCTTC
>NA|once|TRBJ1-5|TRBV3-1/TRBV3-2
CASSQAGALSNQPQHF
TGTGCCAGCAGCCAAGCAGGGGCTCTTAGCAATCAGCCCCAGCATTTT
>TRBD1|NA|TRBJ1-2|TRBV11-3
CASSLDGDRGQNYGYTF
TGTGCCAGCAGCTTAGATGGGGACAGGGGGCAGAACTATGGCTACACCTTC
>TRBD2|NA|TRBJ2-3|TRBV5-5
CASSLGLARTDTQYF
TGTGCCAGCAGTCTTGGACTAGCGAGGACAGATACGCAGTATTTT
>NA|NA|TRBJ1-4|TRBV4-3
CASSQEKGGGPPLFF
TGCGCCAGCAGCCAAGAAAAAGGCGGGGGTCCCCCGCTGTTTTTT
>NA|NA|TRBJ1-6|TRBV6-6
CASSPNSAVVNSPLHF
TGTGCCAGCAGCCCTAACTCCGCGGTTGTTAATTCACCCCTCCACTTT
>NA|NA|TRBJ1-2|TRBV7-7
CASSPLRNYGYTF
TGTGCCAGCAGCCCCCTCCGTAACTATGGCTACACCTTC
>NA|NA|TRBJ1-3|TRBV5-4
CASRAGIDGNTIYF
TGTGCCAGCAGGGCGGGTATTGATGGAAACACCATATATTTT
>TRBD2|NA|TRBJ2-3|TRBV4-2
CASSQDGTSGAKAF
TGTGCCAGCAGCCAAGACGGGACTAGCGGGGCCAAAGCCTTT
>TRBD1|NA|TRBJ2-2|TRBV5-1
CASGTGQGGPGELFF
TGCGCCAGCGGAACGGGACAGGGGGGTCCCGGGGAGCTGTTTTTT
>TRBD1|NA|TRBJ1-4|TRBV13
CASSPPGQGGEKLFF
TGTGCCAGCAGCCCCCCGGGACAGGGGGGTGAAAAACTGTTTTTT